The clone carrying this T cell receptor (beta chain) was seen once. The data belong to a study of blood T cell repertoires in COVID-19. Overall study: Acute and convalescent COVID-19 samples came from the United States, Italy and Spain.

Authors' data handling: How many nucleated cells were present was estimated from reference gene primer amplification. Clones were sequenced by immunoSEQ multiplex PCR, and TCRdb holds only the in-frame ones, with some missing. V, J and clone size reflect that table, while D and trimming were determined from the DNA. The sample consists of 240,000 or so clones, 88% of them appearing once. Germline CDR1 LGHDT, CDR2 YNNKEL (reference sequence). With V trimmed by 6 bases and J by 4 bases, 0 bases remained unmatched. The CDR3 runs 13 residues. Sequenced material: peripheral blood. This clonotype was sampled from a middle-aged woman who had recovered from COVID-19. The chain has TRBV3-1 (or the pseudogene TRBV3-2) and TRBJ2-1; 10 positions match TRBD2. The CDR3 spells CASRTSGYNEQFF. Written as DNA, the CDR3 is TGTGCCAGCAGGACTAGCGGGTACAATGAGCAGTTCTTC.